This entry lists 29 T cell receptor beta chains sequenced from one sample in a study of cytomegalovirus exposure and HLA in healthy donors. 60 Vbeta and 13 Jbeta primers were used in PCR. Profiled with immunoSEQ multiplex PCR; TCRdb holds only in-frame clones, not every one. This sample's table has about 91,000 clones. Sequenced material: PBMCs. These receptors were collected from a woman aged 25-40 years in good health and CMV-seronegative.

The chain has TRBV7-6 and TRBJ2-5; 8 positions match TRBD2. Germline V gene data show CDR1 as SGHVS and CDR2 as FNYEAQ. Losses at the gene ends were 3 bases for V and 8 bases for J; bases not matched to a gene: 2. This CDR3 spans 12 amino acids. The DNA for the CDR3 is TGTGCCAGCAGCTTCGGGGGGGATACCCAGTACTTC. Amino acids: CASSFGGDTQYF.

The V and J genes are TRBV6-1 and TRBJ1-6; TRBD1 agrees at 7 bases. The germline V gene encodes CDR1 MNHNS and CDR2 SASEGT. This CDR3 has 16 residues. V lost 2 bases to trimming and J lost 7 bases; unmatched junction nucleotides: 8. CDR3 DNA: TGTGCCAGCAGTGAATCGACAGGGCTGGCCAATTCACCCCTCCACTTT. This encodes CASSESTGLANSPLHF.

The chain uses TRBV29-1 and TRBJ2-5; 12 bases are shared with TRBD2. There are 15 residues in the CDR3. Germline CDR1 and CDR2: SQVTM and ANQGSEA. With V trimmed by 3 bases and J by 5 bases, 7 bases remained unmatched. The CDR3 DNA reads as TGCAGCGTTGATCCTCTAGCGGGGGGGCCGGAGACCCAGTACTTC. Translated, it gives CSVDPLAGGPETQYF.

The V and J genes are TRBV5-6 and TRBJ1-5, with D tentatively TRBD1 (6 bases). V was trimmed by 3 bases and J by 7 bases, leaving 14 bases between them. The CDR3 length is 14 residues. The germline gives CDR1 SGHDT, CDR2 YYEEEE. The DNA for the CDR3 is TGTGCCAGCAGCTGGGGGGGGGCAGGACAGCCCCAGCATTTT. It codes for CASSWGGAGQPQHF.

The CDR3, as DNA: TGTGCCATCCGGACGGGGACAGGGGGCGGAAACACCATATATTTT. Its protein product is CAIRTGTGGGNTIYF. The genes are TRBV10-3 and TRBJ1-3, with 12 bases identical to TRBD1. The V and J ends lost 8 bases and 4 bases, in that order; junction bases with no gene match: 6. The CDR3 totals 15 residues. Germline V gives CDR1 ENHRY, CDR2 SYGVKD.

The chain is built from TRBV6-5 and TRBJ1-6; 7 nucleotides line up with TRBD1. This CDR3 has 14 amino acids. V trimming: 6 bases; J trimming: 6 bases; junction bases outside the gene matches: 5. CDR1 and CDR2 (germline): MNHEY, SVGAGI. Written as DNA, the CDR3 is TGTGCCAGCAGACCGACAGGGCTTAATTCACCCCTCCACTTT. This codes for CASRPTGLNSPLHF.

The genes are TRBV7-3 and TRBJ1-5, with D perhaps TRBD1 (6 bases). V gave up 4 bases and J gave up 0 bases, with 16 bases separating them. Germline V gene sequence: CDR1 SGHTA, CDR2 FQGTGA. The CDR3 has 17 residues. CDR3 sequence reads: CASSSPGVNDSNQPQHF. CDR3 DNA: TGTGCCAGCAGCTCACCAGGGGTAAATGATAGCAATCAGCCCCAGCATTTT.

The chain uses TRBV19 and TRBJ2-2, with a weak D call TRBD2 (6 bases). Per the germline V gene, CDR1 is LNHDA and CDR2 is SQIVND (reference sequence). The length of the CDR3 is 13 residues. V was clipped by 6 bases and J by 6 bases, with 11 bases between them. The CDR3 bases are TGTGCCAGTAGATGGGGGGTATCCGGGGAGCTGTTTTTT. Translating gives CASRWGVSGELFF.

The J gene is TRBJ1-2, the V gene TRBV7-8; possibly TRBD1 for D (5 bases). Trimming took off 5 bases at V and 6 bases at J, with 13 bases between the two ends. The CDR3 runs 13 residues. Germline V lookup: CDR1 SGHVS, CDR2 FQNEAQ. CDR3 protein: CASSPQVPNGYTF. For the CDR3, the DNA is TGTGCCAGCAGCCCACAGGTGCCTAATGGCTACACCTTC. Full variable domain (rest looked up from reference TRBV7-8 and TRBJ1-2): GAGVSQSPRYKVAKRGQDVALRCDPISGHVSLFWYQQALGQGPEFLTYFQNEAQLDKSGLPSDRFFAERPEGSVSTLKIQRTQQEDSAVYLCASSPQVPNGYTFGSGTRLTVV.

This chain connects TRBV16 to TRBJ2-1; 11 bases are shared with TRBD2. There are 15 residues in the CDR3. V dropped 1 base and J dropped 6; count of bases not matched to a gene: 2. CDR1 and CDR2 from the germline V gene are KGHSY and FQNENV. The CDR3: CASSQYLAGGNEQFF. The CDR3 DNA sequence: TGTGCCAGCAGCCAATACCTAGCGGGAGGCAATGAGCAGTTCTTC.

This chain uses TRBV15 with TRBJ2-7, with 7 bases matching TRBD1. This CDR3 is built from 17 residues. Unmatched junction bases numbered 8, after V lost 0 bases and J lost 0 bases. CDR1 and CDR2 (germline): LNHNV, YYDKDF (reference sequence). CDR3 coding DNA: TGTGCCACCAGCAGAGATATTAACAGGGGACGCTCCTACGAGCAGTACTTC. It is translated as CATSRDINRGRSYEQYF.

The chain links TRBV27 to TRBJ2-7, with D possibly TRBD1 on 5 matching bases. CDR3 size: 13 residues. V lost 2 bases to trimming and J lost 3 bases, with 8 bases between them. Germline loops: CDR1 MNHEY, CDR2 SMNVEV (reference sequence). CDR3 coding DNA: TGTGCCAGCAGTTTAGACAGTCGCTACGAGCAGTACTTC. It translates to CASSLDSRYEQYF.

The V and J genes are TRBV28 and TRBJ1-2, with D tentatively TRBD1 (6 bases). The germline V gene has CDR1 MDHEN and CDR2 SYDVKM. V was shortened by 6 bases and J by 4 bases, with 12 bases between the two germline ends. The length of the CDR3 is 13 residues. The CDR3 sequence: CASRPTGIYGYTF. The DNA for the CDR3 is TGTGCCAGCAGGCCCACAGGGATCTATGGCTACACCTTC.

The chain couples TRBV7-2 to TRBJ2-1; 11 bases fit TRBD2. The CDR3 spans 15 residues. The germline CDR1 and CDR2 sequences are SGHTA and FQGNSA. Trimming removed 3 bases from V and 7 bases from J; junction bases left unmatched: 5. CDR3 sequence (DNA): TGTGCCAGCAGCTTTAGCGGGAGGGCGGGGAATGAGCAGTTCTTC. This gives the protein CASSFSGRAGNEQFF.

The rearrangement uses TRBV7-2 and TRBJ2-1; D uncertain. The length of the CDR3 is 15 residues. CDR1 and CDR2 from the germline V gene are SGHTA and FQGNSA. Trimming took off 1 base at V and 6 bases at J, with 13 bases between the two ends. This CDR3 is CASSLVALQRNEQFF. The CDR3 DNA reads as TGTGCCAGCAGCTTAGTGGCCCTCCAACGCAATGAGCAGTTCTTC.

The rearrangement uses TRBV9 and TRBJ1-1, with TRBD1 as a possible D gene (6 bases). Trimming removed 5 bases at V and 8 bases at J, with 13 bases between. Germline CDR1 reads SGDLS; CDR2 reads YYNGEE. The CDR3 runs 12 residues. DNA for the CDR3: TGTGCCAGCAGTTATGGGGGGGCCGAAGCTTTCTTT. Translation: CASSYGGAEAFF.

The chain recombines TRBV5-1 with TRBJ1-1, with D perhaps TRBD1 (6 bases). This CDR3 spans 13 amino acids. Germline assignment: CDR1 SGHRS and CDR2 YFSETQ. V dropped 6 bases and J dropped 2 bases, with 11 bases sitting between them. The CDR3 sequence is CASTTGGNTEAFF. The CDR3 DNA reads TGCGCCAGCACCACTGGGGGCAACACTGAAGCTTTCTTT.

This rearrangement joins TRBV7-9 to TRBJ1-3, with a weak D call TRBD1 (5 bases). Trimming cost V 1 base and J 0 bases, with 10 bases left between them. This CDR3 comprises 16 residues. CDR1 and CDR2 (germline): SEHNR, FQNEAQ (reference sequence). In DNA, the CDR3 is TGTGCCAGCAGCTTAGTAGCAGGGATCTCTGGAAACACCATATATTTT. This sequence encodes CASSLVAGISGNTIYF. Together with reference TRBV7-9 and TRBJ1-3, the CDR3 gives the full variable domain: DTGVSQNPRHKITKRGQNVTFRCDPISEHNRLYWYRQTLGQGPEFLTYFQNEAQLEKSRLLSDRFSAERPKGSFSTLEIQRTEQGDSAMYLCASSLVAGISGNTIYFGEGSWLTVV.

J is TRBJ2-3 and V is TRBV13; D unresolved. V shed 7 bases and J shed 4 bases, with 15 bases lying between them. Germline V CDR1 and CDR2: PRHDT, FYEKMQ (reference sequence). The CDR3 covers 14 residues. The CDR3 loop is CASTRVGLADTQYF. CDR3 DNA sequence: TGTGCCAGCACCAGAGTCGGCCTAGCAGATACGCAGTATTTT.

The chain couples TRBV28 to TRBJ1-2, with 10 bases matching TRBD1. V lost 5 bases and J lost 7; bases outside the gene matches: 7. CDR1 and CDR2 from the germline V gene are MDHEN and SYDVKM. The CDR3 is made up of 14 amino acids. The CDR3 nucleotides read TGTGCCAGCAGTCGCCGACAGGGGGCGCCTGGCTACACCTTC. Its protein is CASSRRQGAPGYTF.

The gene calls are TRBV5-1 and TRBJ2-1, with D perhaps matching TRBD2 (5 bases). The ends were cut back, 3 bases at V and 0 bases at J, with 19 bases in the middle. This CDR3 region has 18 residues. From germline, CDR1 is SGHRS and CDR2 YFSETQ. The CDR3 sequence is CASSSPRGLLSSYNEQFF. CDR3 DNA: TGCGCCAGCAGCTCGCCCAGAGGGCTCCTCAGCTCCTACAATGAGCAGTTCTTC.

This chain links TRBV12-5 with TRBJ1-1, with 7 bases aligning to TRBD1. Germline V gene sequence: CDR1 LGHNT, CDR2 FRNRAP. The CDR3 totals 14 residues. The ends lost 5 bases at V and 4 bases at J; junction bases unmatched: 7. The CDR3 bases are TGTGCTAGTGGTGCCGGGACAGAGAGCACTGAAGCTTTCTTT. The encoded protein is CASGAGTESTEAFF.

This chain connects TRBV28 to TRBJ2-3; D unresolved. The CDR3 contains 13 residues. Germline loops: CDR1 MDHEN, CDR2 SYDVKM. Trimming took 1 base from V and 3 from J, leaving 5 bases between them. CDR3: CASSLSATDTQYF. CDR3 bases: TGTGCCAGCAGTTTATCAGCGACAGATACGCAGTATTTT. The whole variable domain, filled in from reference TRBV28 and TRBJ2-3, reads DVKVTQSSRYLVKRTGEKVFLECVQDMDHENMFWYRQDPGLGLRLIYFSYDVKMKEKGDIPEGYSVSREKKERFSLILESASTNQTSMYLCASSLSATDTQYFGPGTRLTVL.

This chain joins TRBV5-4 and TRBJ1-1; D gene uncertain. The CDR3 covers 14 residues. CDR1 SGHNT and CDR2 YYREEE come from the germline V gene (reference sequence). Trimming removed 4 bases at V and 3 bases at J, with 13 bases between. The CDR3 DNA is TGTGCCAGCAGCCCAAGATCGGAGGACACTGAAGCTTTCTTT. It yields the protein CASSPRSEDTEAFF.

The chain joins TRBV7-2 to TRBJ1-1; D remains unclear. The CDR3 is made up of 15 amino acids. The germline V gene encodes CDR1 SGHTA and CDR2 FQGNSA. Trimming left V 5 bases short and J 4 bases short, with 17 bases between. The DNA for the CDR3 is TGTGCCAGCAGCCGAGGTGTCGGGATGGGCACTGAAGCTTTCTTT. Translating it yields CASSRGVGMGTEAFF.

This chain connects TRBV28 to TRBJ1-5, with a tentative D call TRBD1 (5 bases). Deletions cut 1 base from V and 5 bases from J, with 15 bases between. The CDR3 has 16 residues. Germline lookup yields CDR1 MDHEN and CDR2 SYDVKM. CDR3 nucleotides: TGTGCCAGCAGTTTATCCCGGGGGTGGGGGGATCAGCCCCAGCATTTT. Amino acid sequence: CASSLSRGWGDQPQHF.

The rearrangement links TRBV7-2 to TRBJ2-5; TRBD2 might be the D (7 bases). CDR1 is SGHTA, CDR2 FQGNSA, per germline. Between the trimmed V and J ends, which lost 4 bases and 5 bases, there was a span of 11 bases. The CDR3 contains 13 residues. The CDR3 is CASSYGGQETQYF. CDR3 coding DNA: TGTGCCAGCAGCTACGGGGGGCAGGAGACCCAGTACTTC.

This chain uses TRBV6-1 with TRBJ2-7; 7 bases match TRBD2. This CDR3 spans 16 amino acids. Losses at the gene ends were 0 bases for V and 1 base for J; bases not matched to a gene: 6. CDR1 MNHNS and CDR2 SASEGT come from the germline V gene. The CDR3 DNA is TGTGCCAGCAGTGAAGCGACCAGCGGGATATCCTACGAGCAGTACTTC. Its protein is CASSEATSGISYEQYF.

CDR3 in DNA: TGTGCCAGCAGTTTATTTGGAGGGCCGAACACTGAAGCTTTCTTT. Translating it yields CASSLFGGPNTEAFF. This rearrangement joins TRBV28 to TRBJ1-1; D unresolved. The CDR3 is 15 amino acids. Trimming pared 1 base from V and 1 base from J, leaving 10 bases between. Germline V gene data show CDR1 as MDHEN and CDR2 as SYDVKM.